Listed below are T cell receptor beta chains from one sample, sequenced in a study of blood T cell repertoires in COVID-19. Clones were sequenced by immunoSEQ multiplex PCR, and TCRdb holds only the in-frame ones, with some missing. The sample gives 250,000 or so clones, around nine tenths of which show up once; 0.94% is in the top ten. Material for sequencing was peripheral blood. The receptor set was obtained from a woman aged 40 to 50 who had recovered from COVID-19. CDR3s include the opening cysteine and the closing phenylalanine or tryptophan. The D gene is left open where the match is weak. Some rows mark clone size as missing; the rest say once, few, many or name a class of expanded clone.

>NA|NA|TRBJ1-1|TRBV4-1
CASSQDPVNTEAFF
TGCGCCAGCAGCCAAGATCCGGTGAACACTGAAGCTTTCTTT
>NA|NA|TRBJ1-5|TRBV10-1
CASPGRGVQSRSQPQHF
TGCGCCAGCCCTGGTCGGGGGGTTCAATCGAGGAGTCAGCCCCAGCATTTT
>NA|NA|TRBJ2-7|TRBV28
CASSLPPRPYEQYF
TGTGCCAGCAGTTTACCCCCTAGGCCCTACGAGCAGTACTTC
>once|NA|TRBJ2-1|TRBV12-5
CASGLASATMGRGPSYNEQFF
TGTGCTAGTGGTTTGGCTTCCGCGACGATGGGGCGGGGTCCCTCTTACAATGAGCAGTTCTTC
>once|TRBD2|TRBJ2-5|TRBV24-1
CATSDLGLAGGARQETQYF
TGTGCCACCAGTGATTTAGGACTAGCGGGAGGTGCCCGACAAGAGACCCAGTACTTC
>NA|TRBD1|TRBJ2-2|TRBV29-1
CSARTGGHWELFF
TGCAGCGCCAGGACAGGGGGTCACTGGGAGCTGTTTTTT
>NA|NA|TRBJ2-7|TRBV19
CASSIEGHPGPYEQYF
TGTGCCAGTAGTATAGAGGGACACCCCGGCCCCTACGAGCAGTACTTC
>NA|NA|TRBJ1-4|TRBV5-5
CASSGYRATNEKLFF
TGTGCCAGCAGCGGGTACAGGGCAACTAATGAAAAACTGTTTTTT
>few|TRBD2|TRBJ2-7|TRBV19
CASSPSQSRTSGTYEQYF
TGTGCCAGTAGTCCCTCGCAGAGTCGGACTAGCGGTACCTACGAGCAGTACTTC
>NA|TRBD2|TRBJ2-1|TRBV5-1
CASSLMTSGSYNEQFF
TGCGCCAGCAGCTTGATGACTAGCGGCTCCTACAATGAGCAGTTCTTC
>NA|NA|TRBJ2-7|TRBV6-5
CASSYSRGSSYEQYF
TGTGCCAGCAGTTACTCGAGAGGGAGTTCCTACGAGCAGTACTTC
>NA|TRBD2|TRBJ2-3|TRBV10-2
CASMGGTSADTQYF
TGCGCCAGCATGGGAGGGACTAGCGCGGATACGCAGTATTTT
>NA|NA|TRBJ2-7|TRBV30
CAWSGPGTEGFYEQYF
TGTGCCTGGAGTGGCCCCGGGACGGAGGGGTTTTACGAGCAGTACTTC
>NA|NA|TRBJ2-3|TRBV13
CASSSGESPDTQYF
TGTGCCAGCAGCTCAGGGGAGTCCCCAGATACGCAGTATTTT
>NA|TRBD1|TRBJ2-1|TRBV7-3
CASSLGQGVNEQFF
TGTGCCAGCAGCCTGGGACAGGGGGTCAATGAGCAGTTCTTC